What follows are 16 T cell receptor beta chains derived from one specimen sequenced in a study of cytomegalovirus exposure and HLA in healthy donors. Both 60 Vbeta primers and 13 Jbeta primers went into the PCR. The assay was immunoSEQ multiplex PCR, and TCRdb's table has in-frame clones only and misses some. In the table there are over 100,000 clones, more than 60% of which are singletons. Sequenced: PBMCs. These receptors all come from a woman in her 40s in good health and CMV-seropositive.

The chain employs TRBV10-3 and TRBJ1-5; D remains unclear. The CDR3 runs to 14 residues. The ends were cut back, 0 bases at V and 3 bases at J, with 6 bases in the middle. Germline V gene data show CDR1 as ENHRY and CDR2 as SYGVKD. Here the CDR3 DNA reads TGTGCCATCAGTGAGTCAAGCCACAATCAGCCCCAGCATTTT. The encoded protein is CAISESSHNQPQHF.

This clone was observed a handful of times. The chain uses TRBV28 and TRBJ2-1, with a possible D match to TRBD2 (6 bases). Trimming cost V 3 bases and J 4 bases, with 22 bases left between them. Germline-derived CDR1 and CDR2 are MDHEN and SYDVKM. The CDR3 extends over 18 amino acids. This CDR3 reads CASSFTRLADYLYNEQFF. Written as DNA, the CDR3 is TGTGCCAGCAGTTTTACCCGACTCGCGGACTATTTGTACAATGAGCAGTTCTTC. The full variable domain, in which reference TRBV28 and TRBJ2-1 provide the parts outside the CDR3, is DVKVTQSSRYLVKRTGEKVFLECVQDMDHENMFWYRQDPGLGLRLIYFSYDVKMKEKGDIPEGYSVSREKKERFSLILESASTNQTSMYLCASSFTRLADYLYNEQFFGPGTRLTVL.

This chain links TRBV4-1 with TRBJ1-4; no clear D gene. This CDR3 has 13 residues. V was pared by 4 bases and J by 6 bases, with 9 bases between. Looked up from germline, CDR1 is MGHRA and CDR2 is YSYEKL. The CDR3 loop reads CASSRQTYEKLFF. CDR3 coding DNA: TGCGCCAGCAGCCGACAAACATATGAAAAACTGTTTTTT.

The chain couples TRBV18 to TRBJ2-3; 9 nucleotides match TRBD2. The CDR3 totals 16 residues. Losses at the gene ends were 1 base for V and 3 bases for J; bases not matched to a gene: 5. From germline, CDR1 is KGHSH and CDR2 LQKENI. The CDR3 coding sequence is TGTGCCAGCTCACCACGGCGCGGGAGGGAAACAGATACGCAGTATTTT. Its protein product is CASSPRRGRETDTQYF.

CDR3 loop: CASSPTGQPQHF. The CDR3 DNA follows: TGTGCCAGTAGCCCGACAGGGCAGCCCCAGCATTTT. The chain is built from TRBV19 and TRBJ1-5, with 7 positions matching TRBD1. The V segment lost 6 bases and the J segment 7 bases; nucleotides outside the gene matches: 3. In germline, CDR1 is LNHDA, CDR2 SQIVND (reference sequence). The CDR3 has 12 residues.

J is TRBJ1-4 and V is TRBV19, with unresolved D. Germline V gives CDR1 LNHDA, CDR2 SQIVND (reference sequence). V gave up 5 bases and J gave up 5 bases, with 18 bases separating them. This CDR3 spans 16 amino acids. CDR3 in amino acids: CASSGFGEVANEKLFF. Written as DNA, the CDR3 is TGTGCCAGTAGTGGCTTTGGAGAGGTAGCAAATGAAAAACTGTTTTTT.

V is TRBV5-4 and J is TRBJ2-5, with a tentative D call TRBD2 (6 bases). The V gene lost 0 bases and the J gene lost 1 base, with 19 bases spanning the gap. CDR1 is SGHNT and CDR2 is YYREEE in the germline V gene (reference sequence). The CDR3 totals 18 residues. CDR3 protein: CASSLGGGRRNSQETQYF. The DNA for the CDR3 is TGTGCCAGCAGCTTGGGGGGAGGACGTAGAAACTCCCAAGAGACCCAGTACTTC.

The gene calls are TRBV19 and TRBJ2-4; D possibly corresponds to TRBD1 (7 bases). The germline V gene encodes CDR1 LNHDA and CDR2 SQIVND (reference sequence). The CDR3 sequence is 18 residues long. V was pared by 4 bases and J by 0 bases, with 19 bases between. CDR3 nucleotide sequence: TGTGCCAGTAGTACGAGACAGGGTAGGGGACTAGCCAAAAACATTCAGTACTTC. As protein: CASSTRQGRGLAKNIQYF.

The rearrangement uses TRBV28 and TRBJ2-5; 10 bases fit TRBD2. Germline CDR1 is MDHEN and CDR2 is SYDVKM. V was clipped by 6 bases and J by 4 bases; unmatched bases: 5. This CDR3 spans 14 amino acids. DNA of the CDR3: TGTGCCAGCAGGCGGACTAGCGGTCGAGAGACCCAGTACTTC. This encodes CASRRTSGRETQYF.

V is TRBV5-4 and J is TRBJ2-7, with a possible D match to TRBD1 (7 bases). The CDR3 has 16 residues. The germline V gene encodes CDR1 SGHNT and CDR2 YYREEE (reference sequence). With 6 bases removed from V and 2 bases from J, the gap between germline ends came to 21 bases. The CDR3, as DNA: TGTGCCAGCACCCTGAGGGGGCCCGGAGGGACCTACGAGCAGTACTTC. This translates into CASTLRGPGGTYEQYF.

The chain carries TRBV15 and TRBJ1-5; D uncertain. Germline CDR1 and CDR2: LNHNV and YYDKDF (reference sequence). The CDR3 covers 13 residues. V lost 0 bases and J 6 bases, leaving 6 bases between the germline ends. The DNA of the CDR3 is TGTGCCACCAGCAGAGATCCAATTCAGCCCCAGCATTTT. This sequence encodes CATSRDPIQPQHF. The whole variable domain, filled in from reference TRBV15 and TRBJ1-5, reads DAMVIQNPRYQVTQFGKPVTLSCSQTLNHNVMYWYQQKSSQAPKLLFHYYDKDFNNEADTPDNFQSRRPNTSFCFLDIRSPGLGDTAMYLCATSRDPIQPQHFGDGTRLSIL.

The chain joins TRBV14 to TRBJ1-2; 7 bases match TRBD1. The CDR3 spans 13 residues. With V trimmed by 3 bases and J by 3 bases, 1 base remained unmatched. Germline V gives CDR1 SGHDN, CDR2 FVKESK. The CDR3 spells CASSHDRDYGYTF. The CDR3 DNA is TGTGCCAGCAGCCACGACAGGGACTATGGCTACACCTTC.

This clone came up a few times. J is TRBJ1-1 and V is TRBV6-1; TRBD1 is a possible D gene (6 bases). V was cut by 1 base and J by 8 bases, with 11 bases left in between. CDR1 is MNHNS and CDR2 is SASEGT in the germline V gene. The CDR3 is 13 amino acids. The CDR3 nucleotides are TGTGCCAGCAGTGAAGTGGGGGCCGGCGAAGCTTTCTTT. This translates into CASSEVGAGEAFF.

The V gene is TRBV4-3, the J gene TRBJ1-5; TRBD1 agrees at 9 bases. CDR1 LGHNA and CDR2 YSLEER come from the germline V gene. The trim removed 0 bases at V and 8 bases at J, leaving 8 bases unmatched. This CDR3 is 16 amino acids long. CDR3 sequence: CASSQDTGGSVEPQHF. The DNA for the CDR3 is TGCGCCAGCAGCCAAGATACAGGGGGCTCAGTCGAGCCCCAGCATTTT.

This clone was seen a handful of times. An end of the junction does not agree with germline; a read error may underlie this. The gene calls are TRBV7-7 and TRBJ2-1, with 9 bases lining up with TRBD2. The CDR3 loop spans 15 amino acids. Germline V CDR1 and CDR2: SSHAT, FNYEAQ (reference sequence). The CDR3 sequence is CASSLGTSPYNEQFF. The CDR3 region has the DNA TGTGCTAGCAGCTTAGGGACTAGCCCCTACAATGAGCAGTTCTTC.

CDR3 in DNA: TGTGCCAGCAGCGCCGGTAGAGGCGAGCAGTACTTC. Protein product: CASSAGRGEQYF. The chain is built from TRBV9 and TRBJ2-7; unclear D gene. CDR1 is SGDLS, CDR2 YYNGEE, per germline. The CDR3 sequence is 12 residues long. Trimming removed 3 bases from V and 6 bases from J, with 10 bases in between.